This TCR beta chain emerged from a study of cytomegalovirus exposure and HLA in healthy donors. Germline CDR1 GTSNPN, CDR2 SVGIG (reference sequence). The V and J ends lost 2 bases and 2 bases, in that order; junction bases with no gene match: 3. The CDR3 sequence is 15 residues long. Study results and caveats: Through in vitro validation, a few CMV-associated chains were shown to be specific for CMV antigens. The Asian-associated ancestry cluster reportedly had fewer N-insertions than the approximately 610-donor mean in a later analysis.

PCR primers comprised 60 Vbeta and 13 Jbeta primers. Here immunoSEQ multiplex PCR was the method, and the copy in TCRdb shows in-frame clones only, minus some. This sample yields about 160,000 clones, of which approximately 86% are seen a single time; about 2.1% belongs to the top ten. On this clone: Its specificity is unknown.

The chain uses TRBV30 and TRBJ2-3; TRBD2 matches 11 bases. The sequencing input was PBMCs. This sequence was found in a woman aged 18-30 years in good health and CMV-seronegative. CDR3 sequence reads: CAWSLAGGPTDTQYF. In DNA form, the CDR3 reads TGTGCCTGGAGTCTAGCGGGAGGACCCACAGATACGCAGTATTTT.